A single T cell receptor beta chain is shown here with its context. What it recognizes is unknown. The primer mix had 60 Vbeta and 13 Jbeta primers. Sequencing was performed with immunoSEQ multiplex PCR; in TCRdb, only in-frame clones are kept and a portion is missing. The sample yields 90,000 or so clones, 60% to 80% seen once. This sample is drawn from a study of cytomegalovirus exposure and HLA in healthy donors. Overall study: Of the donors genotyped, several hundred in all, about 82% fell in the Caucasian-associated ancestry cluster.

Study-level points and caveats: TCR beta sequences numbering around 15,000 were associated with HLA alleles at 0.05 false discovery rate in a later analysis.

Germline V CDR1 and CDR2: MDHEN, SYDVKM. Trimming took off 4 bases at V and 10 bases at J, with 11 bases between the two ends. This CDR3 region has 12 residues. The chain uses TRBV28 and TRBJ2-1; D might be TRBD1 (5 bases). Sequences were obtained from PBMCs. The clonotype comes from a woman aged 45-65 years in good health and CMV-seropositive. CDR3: CASSSSGAEQFF. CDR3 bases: TGTGCCAGCAGTTCTAGTGGGGCGGAGCAGTTCTTC. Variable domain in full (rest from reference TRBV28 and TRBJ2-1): DVKVTQSSRYLVKRTGEKVFLECVQDMDHENMFWYRQDPGLGLRLIYFSYDVKMKEKGDIPEGYSVSREKKERFSLILESASTNQTSMYLCASSSSGAEQFFGPGTRLTVL.